A single sample gave rise to the 18 T cell receptor beta chains below, sequenced in a study of vaccination and CD4 T cells after COVID-19. TCRdb passed the PCR reads through MiXCR, listing each CDR3 protein once. This sample yields some 20,000 distinct CDR3 sequences, of which roughly 60% are seen a single time; more than 0.95% belongs to the top ten. The source was CD4+ T cells from blood, collected after SARS-CoV-2 vaccination. Source of these receptors: a human donor who had recovered from COVID-19.

This clonotype was picked up a small number of times. The chain has TRBV24-1 and TRBJ1-2, with 9 bases lining up with TRBD1. The CDR3 contains 15 residues. The germline gives CDR1 KGHDR, CDR2 SFDVKD. V shed 3 bases, J shed 4 bases, and the junction held 5 bases outside the gene matches. Here the CDR3 reads CATSDRDRDGYGYTF. In DNA, the CDR3 is TGTGCCACCAGTGATAGGGACAGGGACGGCTATGGCTACACCTTC.

The chain combines TRBV6-1 with TRBJ2-2; perhaps TRBD1 as D (6 bases). The CDR3 consists of 14 residues. Deletions cut 4 bases from V and 5 bases from J, with 11 bases between. In germline, CDR1 is MNHNS, CDR2 SASEGT. The CDR3 sequence is CASSVNRDTGELFF. CDR3 sequence (DNA): TGTGCCAGCAGTGTTAACAGGGATACCGGGGAGCTGTTTTTT.

The rearrangement joins TRBV7-8 to TRBJ1-2; D ambiguous. Trimming took 1 base from V and 0 from J, leaving 18 bases between them. Per germline, CDR1 SGHVS and CDR2 FQNEAQ. The CDR3 covers 18 residues. CDR3 region: CASSLVRVLGNTNYGYTF. The CDR3 coding sequence is TGTGCCAGCAGCTTAGTCCGAGTCCTTGGTAATACTAACTATGGCTACACCTTC. Using reference TRBV7-8 and TRBJ1-2 for the parts outside the CDR3, the full variable domain is GAGVSQSPRYKVAKRGQDVALRCDPISGHVSLFWYQQALGQGPEFLTYFQNEAQLDKSGLPSDRFFAERPEGSVSTLKIQRTQQEDSAVYLCASSLVRVLGNTNYGYTFGSGTRLTVV.

The CDR3 coding sequence is TGCAGTGCTCGGAACGCACAGGGGACCGGGGAGCTGTTTTTT. Its translation: CSARNAQGTGELFF. The chain employs TRBV20-1 and TRBJ2-2; 7 bases agree with TRBD1. CDR1 is DFQATT, CDR2 SNEGSKA, per germline (reference sequence). This CDR3 is built from 14 residues. V was pared by 5 bases and J by 5 bases, with 8 bases of the junction left unmatched.

This rearrangement joins TRBV27 to TRBJ1-2, with 11 bases identical to TRBD1. The length of the CDR3 is 15 residues. The V gene end was trimmed by 5 bases and the J gene end by 8 bases; junction bases not matched to a gene: 10. Germline assignment: CDR1 MNHEY and CDR2 SMNVEV (reference sequence). In DNA form, the CDR3 reads TGTGCCAGCAGTGCCCCGGGACAGGGGGTAAGCGGCTACACCTTC. This codes for CASSAPGQGVSGYTF.

The chain joins TRBV6-2 or TRBV6-3 to TRBJ2-5, with D maybe TRBD2 (6 bases). V was cut by 6 bases and J by 4 bases, with 15 bases left in between. The length of the CDR3 is 14 residues. CDR1 and CDR2 (germline): MNHEY, SVGEGT. The CDR3 region has the DNA TGTGCCAGCAGAATTAGCGGTAGTAGAGAGACCCAGTACTTC. Translated, it gives CASRISGSRETQYF.

The chain recombines TRBV19 with TRBJ2-5; D gene ambiguous. In germline, CDR1 is LNHDA, CDR2 SQIVND (reference sequence). This CDR3 is 13 amino acids long. Trimming took off 5 bases at V and 6 bases at J, with 13 bases between the two ends. Written as DNA, the CDR3 is TGTGCCAGTAGTGACATGGGTGGCCAGACCCAGTACTTC. It yields the protein CASSDMGGQTQYF.

The rearrangement uses TRBV28 and TRBJ1-5; TRBD1 is a possible D gene (5 bases). The ends were cut back, 6 bases at V and 6 bases at J, with 15 bases in the middle. Germline-derived CDR1 and CDR2 are MDHEN and SYDVKM. The length of the CDR3 is 14 residues. CDR3 sequence (DNA): TGTGCCAGCAGCCGCACAGGAATTGGTCAGCCCCAGCATTTT. It specifies CASSRTGIGQPQHF.

The chain links TRBV9 to TRBJ2-3, with 8 bases aligning to TRBD2. Per the germline V gene, CDR1 is SGDLS and CDR2 is YYNGEE. The V segment lost 0 bases and the J segment 3 bases; nucleotides outside the gene matches: 6. The CDR3 totals 16 residues. Written as DNA, the CDR3 is TGTGCCAGCAGCGTAGACAAACTAGCGGAGACAGATACGCAGTATTTT. Translated: CASSVDKLAETDTQYF.

V is TRBV30 and J is TRBJ2-7; possibly TRBD2 for D (5 bases). The CDR3 totals 15 residues. V was shortened by 0 bases and J by 1 base, with 13 bases between the two germline ends. Germline CDR1 reads GTSNPN; CDR2 reads SVGIG (reference sequence). CDR3 protein: CAWSVVGSRSYEQYF. CDR3 coding DNA: TGTGCCTGGAGTGTAGTGGGGAGTCGATCCTACGAGCAGTACTTC.

About this clonotype itself: A junction boundary mismatches the germline segment, possibly from a read error. The chain joins TRBV7-7 to TRBJ2-5; 9 nucleotides match TRBD2. The CDR3 extends over 16 amino acids. The V gene's germline CDR1 is SSHAT and CDR2 FNYEAQ (reference sequence). CDR3 coding DNA: TGTGCTAGCAGCTTAGTTGGCGGGAGGGCCGGAGAGACCCAGTACTTC. The encoded protein is CASSLVGGRAGETQYF.

This chain links TRBV19 with TRBJ1-2, with TRBD1 as a possible D gene (5 bases). The CDR3 totals 13 residues. V was shortened by 3 bases and J by 4 bases, with 9 bases between the two germline ends. Germline-derived CDR1 and CDR2 are LNHDA and SQIVND (reference sequence). CDR3 DNA: TGTGCCAGTAGTATGTCTGGGGGCTATGGCTACACCTTC. Its protein product is CASSMSGGYGYTF.

This clonotype was counted only a few times. The gene calls are TRBV6-1 and TRBJ1-6, with a tentative D call TRBD1 (5 bases). CDR3 size: 14 residues. Per the germline V gene, CDR1 is MNHNS and CDR2 is SASEGT. V shed 7 bases and J shed 5 bases, with 12 bases lying between them. DNA of the CDR3: TGTGCCAGCAAGTCGGGACTGAATAATTCACCCCTCCACTTT. Amino acid sequence: CASKSGLNNSPLHF.

By proportion, this clonotype is medium-sized. V is TRBV20-1 and J is TRBJ1-2, with 7 bases lining up with TRBD1. Germline assignment: CDR1 DFQATT and CDR2 SNEGSKA (reference sequence). The CDR3 covers 16 residues. V trimming: 3 bases; J trimming: 4 bases; junction bases outside the gene matches: 14. CDR3 sequence reads: CSASPRPGQQIYGYTF. CDR3 sequence (DNA): TGCAGTGCTAGTCCCCGACCGGGACAGCAAATCTATGGCTACACCTTC.

The chain links TRBV19 to TRBJ2-2; possible D gene TRBD1, 6 bases. The V end lost 5 bases, the J end lost 7 bases, and 14 bases lay between the germline ends. CDR3 size: 14 residues. Germline CDR1 and CDR2: LNHDA and SQIVND (reference sequence). CDR3 bases: TGTGCCAGTAGTGCCACAGGGTGGGTCGGGGAGCTGTTTTTT. Protein sequence: CASSATGWVGELFF. The variable domain in full, with the rest retrieved from reference TRBV19 and TRBJ2-2, is DGGITQSPKYLFRKEGQNVTLSCEQNLNHDAMYWYRQDPGQGLRLIYYSQIVNDFQKGDIAEGYSVSREKKESFPLTVTSAQKNPTAFYLCASSATGWVGELFFGEGSRLTVL.

The chain uses TRBV6-2 or TRBV6-3 and TRBJ2-7; 10 positions agree with TRBD2. V trimming: 4 bases; J trimming: 1 base; junction bases outside the gene matches: 4. The CDR3 consists of 15 residues. CDR1 is MNHEY and CDR2 is SVGEGT in the germline V gene. CDR3 in DNA: TGTGCCAGCAGTTTCCGGACTAGCGGTTCCTACGAGCAGTACTTC. It translates to CASSFRTSGSYEQYF.

The V and J genes are TRBV20-1 and TRBJ1-1, with TRBD1 as a possible D gene (6 bases). The germline V and J ends were trimmed by 5 bases and 2 bases, with 18 bases remaining between them. The CDR3 covers 15 residues. Germline lookup yields CDR1 DFQATT and CDR2 SNEGSKA (reference sequence). CDR3 in DNA: TGCAGTGCTCGCAGGGGATCCGAGCTAAACACTGAAGCTTTCTTT. Its protein is CSARRGSELNTEAFF.

This chain links TRBV6-1 with TRBJ1-1; 8 nucleotides align to TRBD1. Germline V lookup: CDR1 MNHNS, CDR2 SASEGT. Losses at the gene ends were 6 bases for V and 12 bases for J; bases not matched to a gene: 12. This CDR3 region has 13 residues. DNA of the CDR3: TGTGCCAGCAGCAGACAACAGGGGGTGAGGACTTTCTTT. It is translated as CASSRQQGVRTFF.